A selection of T cell receptor beta chains follows, all from one sample in a study of blood T cell repertoires in COVID-19. Assay used: immunoSEQ multiplex PCR; TCRdb lists only in-frame clones, some missing. The sample carries around 250,000 clones, 86% recorded once. Sequenced material: peripheral blood. The receptor source for this set is a man between 18 and 29 years old with active or convalescent COVID-19. The CDR3 runs from the conserved cysteine through the conserved F or W. Each record gives: J gene, clone size, D gene, V gene, CDR3 length, CDR3 protein, CDR3 DNA. A D gene is named only where the DNA matches it firmly. Clone size is stated in some rows and not others, as once, few, many or a class when expanded.

TRBJ2-5	-	-	TRBV5-6	13	CASSLVRAETQYF	TGTGCCAGCAGCTTGGTCAGGGCGGAGACCCAGTACTTC
TRBJ2-3	-	-	TRBV4-2	18	CASSQGQGPTSSTDTQYF	TGTGCCAGCAGCCAAGGTCAGGGTCCCACATCTAGCACAGATACGCAGTATTTT
TRBJ1-5	-	-	TRBV3-1/TRBV3-2	15	CASSQGGSGVGPQHF	TGTGCCAGCAGCCAAGGAGGATCCGGGGTTGGGCCCCAGCATTTT
TRBJ2-1	-	-	TRBV6-5	14	CASSLDPHYNEQFF	TGTGCCAGCAGTCTAGACCCCCACTACAATGAGCAGTTCTTC
TRBJ2-2	-	-	TRBV11-2	16	CASSLVGGESTGELFF	TGTGCCAGCAGCTTAGTTGGCGGGGAGAGCACCGGGGAGCTGTTTTTT
TRBJ1-2	-	-	TRBV30	13	CAWSEGANYGYTF	TGTGCCTGGAGTGAGGGGGCTAACTATGGCTACACCTTC
TRBJ2-4	-	-	TRBV23-1	16	CASSQSGGGTKNIQYF	TGCGCCAGCAGTCAATCGGGCGGAGGGACCAAAAACATTCAGTACTTC
TRBJ1-6	-	-	TRBV9	15	CASSVNPGEFSPLHF	TGTGCCAGCAGCGTAAATCCAGGGGAATTTTCACCCCTCCACTTT
TRBJ1-2	-	-	TRBV19	15	CASSILADSRDGYTF	TGTGCCAGTAGTATCCTTGCGGACTCAAGGGATGGCTACACCTTC
TRBJ2-1	-	TRBD2	TRBV2	15	CASSPTSGGPDEQFF	TGTGCCAGCAGTCCAACTAGCGGGGGGCCCGATGAGCAGTTCTTC
TRBJ2-3	-	-	TRBV14	16	CASSQVGGGTTDTQYF	TGTGCCAGCAGCCAAGTAGGGGGAGGGACCACAGATACGCAGTATTTT
TRBJ1-3	-	-	TRBV28	14	CASSLSGVRNTIYF	TGTGCCAGCAGTCTATCGGGAGTCCGGAACACCATATATTTT
TRBJ1-6	-	-	TRBV19	15	CASMSLGQAYSPLHF	TGTGCCAGTATGTCTTTGGGGCAGGCGTATTCACCCCTCCACTTT
TRBJ2-7	-	-	TRBV3-1/TRBV3-2	15	CASSPFGGVTYEQYF	TGTGCCAGCAGCCCCTTCGGGGGAGTGACCTACGAGCAGTACTTC
TRBJ1-4	once	TRBD1	TRBV6-5	12	CASSRTGDELFF	TGTGCCAGCAGCAGGACAGGGGACGAGCTGTTTTTT
TRBJ2-1	-	-	TRBV5-4	15	CASSLGGRSYNEQFF	TGTGCCAGCAGCTTGGGCGGCAGATCCTACAATGAGCAGTTCTTC
TRBJ2-7	-	-	TRBV5-6	16	CASSVARLVSSYEQYF	TGTGCCAGCAGCGTTGCTCGACTCGTCAGCTCCTACGAGCAGTACTTC
TRBJ2-5	-	-	TRBV6-5	14	CASSTRQKLETQYF	TGTGCCAGCAGCACCAGACAGAAACTAGAGACCCAGTACTTC
TRBJ2-2	-	-	TRBV7-9	16	CASSFSGGPGTGELFF	TGTGCCAGCAGCTTTTCGGGGGGCCCCGGTACCGGGGAGCTGTTTTTT
TRBJ1-1	-	-	TRBV6-2/TRBV6-3	11	CASSYGTEAFF	TGTGCCAGCAGTTACGGGACAGAAGCTTTCTTT
TRBJ2-3	-	TRBD2	TRBV20-1	14	CSASSSGRADTQYF	TGCAGTGCTAGTTCTAGCGGGAGAGCAGATACGCAGTATTTT
TRBJ2-1	-	-	TRBV7-8	12	CASSYGYNEQFF	TGTGCCAGCAGCTACGGGTACAATGAGCAGTTCTTC
TRBJ1-1	-	-	TRBV10-3	14	CAISERGSDTEAFF	TGTGCCATCAGTGAGAGGGGATCGGACACTGAAGCTTTCTTT
TRBJ2-3	-	TRBD1	TRBV24-1	17	CATSDLGGEGETDTQYF	TGTGCCACCAGTGATTTAGGGGGCGAGGGGGAGACAGATACGCAGTATTTT
TRBJ2-3	-	-	TRBV5-4	16	CASSHLLIGVTDTQYF	TGTGCCAGCAGCCATCTCTTAATAGGGGTGACAGATACGCAGTATTTT
TRBJ1-1	few	-	TRBV7-9	14	CASSLSQMNTEAFF	TGTGCCAGCAGCTTGTCGCAGATGAACACTGAAGCTTTCTTT
TRBJ2-5	-	-	TRBV6-2/TRBV6-3	12	CASSPAGETQYF	TGTGCCAGCAGTCCAGCGGGAGAGACCCAGTACTTC
TRBJ2-7	-	-	TRBV6-5	11	CASSYGQKQYF	TGTGCCAGCAGTTACGGACAGAAGCAGTACTTC
TRBJ2-3	-	-	TRBV3-1/TRBV3-2	13	CASSHRGEDTQYF	TGTGCCAGCAGCCACAGGGGCGAAGATACGCAGTATTTT
TRBJ1-4	-	TRBD1	TRBV20-1	14	CSASPGGIGEKLFF	TGCAGTGCTAGTCCAGGGGGGATTGGAGAAAAACTGTTTTTT
TRBJ2-1	-	TRBD1	TRBV28	16	CASRPFYRGPFNEQFF	TGTGCCAGCAGACCTTTCTACAGGGGCCCTTTTAATGAGCAGTTCTTC
TRBJ1-2	-	-	TRBV12-3/TRBV12-4	13	CASSLGTTYGYTF	TGTGCCAGCAGCCTCGGGACAACCTATGGCTACACCTTC
TRBJ1-2	-	-	TRBV7-9	15	CASSSRDSGLRGYTF	TGTGCCAGCAGCTCCCGGGACTCGGGCCTTAGAGGCTACACCTTC
TRBJ2-1	-	-	TRBV2	9	CASRGEQFF	TGTGCCAGCCGCGGAGAGCAGTTCTTC
TRBJ2-7	-	-	TRBV29-1	12	CSGRDTAYEQYF	TGCAGCGGTAGGGACACAGCCTACGAGCAGTACTTC
TRBJ2-3	once	-	TRBV5-1	13	CASSLGQADTQYF	TGCGCCAGCAGCTTAGGCCAGGCAGATACGCAGTATTTT
TRBJ1-1	-	TRBD1	TRBV9	14	CASSHGTANTEAFF	TGTGCCAGCAGCCACGGGACAGCAAACACTGAAGCTTTCTTT
TRBJ2-1	-	TRBD1	TRBV18	15	CASSPPGTDNNEQFF	TGTGCCAGCTCACCACCGGGGACAGACAACAATGAGCAGTTCTTC
TRBJ2-7	-	-	TRBV7-9	14	CASSSQTGTYEQYF	TGTGCCAGCAGTTCCCAGACAGGAACCTACGAGCAGTACTTC
TRBJ2-3	-	-	TRBV20-1	11	CSARRERTQYF	TGCAGTGCTAGACGTGAGAGGACGCAGTATTTT
TRBJ1-3	-	-	TRBV10-3	15	CAISEEVGAGNTIYF	TGTGCCATCAGTGAGGAGGTTGGTGCTGGAAACACCATATATTTT
TRBJ2-4	-	-	TRBV19	11	CATTGLNIQYF	TGTGCCACCACAGGGCTGAACATTCAGTACTTC
TRBJ1-1	-	-	TRBV7-9	15	CASSLEGPDTSLAFF	TGTGCCAGCAGCTTGGAGGGGCCAGACACTTCTCTGGCTTTCTTT
TRBJ2-3	-	TRBD1	TRBV2	15	CASPAPGTGLNTQYF	TGTGCCAGCCCTGCCCCGGGGACAGGGTTAAATACGCAGTATTTT
TRBJ1-2	few	TRBD1	TRBV30	15	CAWSVDGTGGFGYTF	TGTGCCTGGAGTGTGGACGGGACAGGGGGCTTCGGCTACACCTTC
TRBJ1-5	-	-	TRBV6-5	15	CASSYSRGNNQPQHF	TGTGCCAGCAGTTACTCGAGGGGGAACAATCAGCCCCAGCATTTT
TRBJ2-5	-	-	TRBV2	13	CASIAQLQETQYF	TGTGCCAGCATCGCACAGCTACAAGAGACCCAGTACTTC